The clone carrying this T cell receptor (beta chain) has at least ten counts. Its antigen is as yet unknown. TCRdb redid the calling of the reads with MiXCR, one entry per CDR3 protein. The data hold roughly 200,000 distinct CDR3 sequences, with 9.5% observed a single time. These data come from a study of T cell repertoires in cytomegalovirus infection. Study-wide context: CMV infection together with matching HLA type was indicated by public TCR beta signatures. Study conclusions and caveats: The cumulative frequency of public TCR beta families distinguished individuals who carried CMV together with the relevant HLA. Clonotype analysis showed dominance of the ex vivo response by HLA-C-restricted CMV-specific TCR beta clonotypes.

Trimming pared 0 bases from V and 8 bases from J, leaving 16 bases between. This CDR3 spans 15 amino acids. The germline CDR1 and CDR2 sequences are SGHTA and FQGNSA. The J gene is TRBJ1-2, the V gene TRBV7-2, with D uncertain. The source material was PBMCs. The TCR originated in a human donor in good health (CMV status not recorded). Some clones in this sample may be carry-over from other donors' samples. CDR3 in DNA: TGTGCCAGCAGCTTAGCGCTACCTGGGCAAGGAGGCTACACCTTC. It is translated as CASSLALPGQGGYTF.